The 12 T cell receptor beta chains in this list originate from one sample, sequenced in a study of PD-L1 blockade in urothelial cancer. The protocol was immunoSEQ multiplex PCR, while the TCRdb copy is restricted to in-frame clones and leaves out a portion. The sample records tens of thousands of clones, about four fifths being singletons. Specified time point: pretreatment peripheral blood. Here the sequenced sample was PBMCs, taken around atezolizumab (anti-PD-L1) treatment. These receptors were obtained from a man between 60 and 70 years old with urothelial cancer.

This chain joins TRBV20-1 and TRBJ2-4; D is possibly TRBD2 (6 bases). The germline V gene has CDR1 DFQATT and CDR2 SNEGSKA (reference sequence). The CDR3 contains 11 residues. Deletions cut 5 bases from V and 9 bases from J, with 11 bases between. CDR3 bases: TGCAGTGCTTCTCTGGAGGGCATTCAGTACTTC. Its protein product is CSASLEGIQYF.

The chain recombines TRBV6-5 with TRBJ1-1; the match to TRBD1 covers 7 bases. CDR1 and CDR2 (germline): MNHEY, SVGAGI. Unmatched junction bases numbered 2, after V lost 0 bases and J lost 10 bases. This CDR3 is built from 12 residues. CDR3 region: CASSYSAGGAFF. The DNA of the CDR3 is TGTGCCAGCAGTTACTCGGCAGGGGGAGCTTTCTTT.

V and J are TRBV6-4 and TRBJ2-2, with 14 nucleotides matching TRBD2. This CDR3 comprises 16 residues. Germline CDR1 is MRHNA and CDR2 is SNTAGT. V dropped 8 bases and J dropped 3; count of bases not matched to a gene: 5. CDR3 coding DNA: TGTGCCAGCGGTCGGACTAGCGGGGGGTACACCGGGGAGCTGTTTTTT. As protein: CASGRTSGGYTGELFF.

The gene calls are TRBV7-2 and TRBJ2-7, with 8 bases lining up with TRBD1. Germline-derived CDR1 and CDR2 are SGHTA and FQGNSA. The CDR3 loop spans 15 amino acids. Germline trimming cut 3 bases from V and 3 bases from J; bases unmatched to any gene: 7. The CDR3 nucleotides are TGTGCCAGCAGCTTTCGTGGGACAGGTGACTACGAGCAGTACTTC. This translates into CASSFRGTGDYEQYF.

This chain links TRBV5-1 with TRBJ1-1, with 9 positions matching TRBD1. V gave up 1 base and J gave up 1 base; unmatched junction bases: 5. CDR1 SGHRS and CDR2 YFSETQ come from the germline V gene. The CDR3 extends over 16 amino acids. CDR3 amino acids: CASSLTGGGENTEAFF. CDR3 nucleotide sequence: TGCGCCAGCAGCTTGACAGGGGGCGGGGAGAACACTGAAGCTTTCTTT.

The chain has TRBV6-5 and TRBJ1-2; no clear D. The CDR3 totals 11 residues. The ends were cut back, 6 bases at V and 3 bases at J, with 5 bases in the middle. CDR1 and CDR2 (germline): MNHEY, SVGAGI. The CDR3 coding sequence is TGTGCCAGCAGGAGAGACTATGGCTACACCTTC. Translating gives CASRRDYGYTF.

This clone was seen just once. The CDR3 spells CSVATGEETQYF. The CDR3 nucleotides are TGCAGCGTTGCAACAGGGGAGGAGACCCAGTACTTC. The gene calls are TRBV29-1 and TRBJ2-5; 7 positions match TRBD1. The V gene end was trimmed by 4 bases and the J gene end by 5 bases; junction bases not matched to a gene: 4. The germline V gene encodes CDR1 SQVTM and CDR2 ANQGSEA. The CDR3 is 12 residues long.

The chain couples TRBV6-5 to TRBJ1-1, with TRBD1 as a possible D gene (5 bases). Between the trimmed V and J ends, which lost 10 bases and 1 base, there was a span of 10 bases. The CDR3 has 12 residues. Germline CDR1 MNHEY, CDR2 SVGAGI. CDR3 protein: CATHTGNTEAFF. CDR3 nucleotide sequence: TGTGCCACTCACACAGGGAACACTGAAGCTTTCTTT.

This chain connects TRBV6-6 to TRBJ1-5; weak D call: TRBD1 (6 bases). CDR1 MNHNY and CDR2 SVGAGI come from the germline V gene (reference sequence). There are 15 residues in the CDR3. V gave up 6 bases and J gave up 7 bases, with 19 bases separating them. CDR3 bases: TGTGCCAGCAGCCGGTCGACAGGACTGAACCAGCCCCAGCATTTT. Translation: CASSRSTGLNQPQHF.

Concerning this clone: At one end the junction does not follow the germline gene, possibly because of a read error. The V call is TRBV19, the J call TRBJ1-2; D gene uncertain. Germline CDR1 LNHDA, CDR2 SQIVND (reference sequence). This CDR3 comprises 16 residues. CDR3 nucleotide sequence: TGTGCCAGTAGTATAGATCCAGAGACCTTTAACTATGGCTGCACCTTC. Protein product: CASSIDPETFNYGCTF. Together with reference TRBV19 and TRBJ1-2, the CDR3 gives the full variable domain: DGGITQSPKYLFRKEGQNVTLSCEQNLNHDAMYWYRQDPGQGLRLIYYSQIVNDFQKGDIAEGYSVSREKKESFPLTVTSAQKNPTAFYLCASSIDPETFNYGCTFGSGTRLTVV.

The V gene is TRBV27, the J gene TRBJ1-3, with TRBD1 as a possible D gene (6 bases). Per the germline V gene, CDR1 is MNHEY and CDR2 is SMNVEV (reference sequence). V lost 7 bases, J lost 3 bases, and 10 bases lay in between. CDR3 size: 13 residues. DNA of the CDR3: TGTGCCAGCATGGGGGCGCTTGGAAACACCATATATTTT. It codes for CASMGALGNTIYF.

The chain uses TRBV5-8 and TRBJ1-1, with D perhaps TRBD1 (6 bases). CDR1 is SGHTS, CDR2 YDEGEE, per germline. The CDR3 sequence is 16 residues long. V was shortened by 3 bases and J by 3 bases, with 18 bases between the two germline ends. CDR3: CASSSIRGELYTEAFF. CDR3 nucleotide sequence: TGTGCCAGCAGCTCCATCAGGGGCGAGTTGTACACTGAAGCTTTCTTT.